Listed below are T cell receptor beta chains from one sample, sequenced in a study of blood T cell repertoires in COVID-19. Sequencing used immunoSEQ multiplex PCR; TCRdb keeps in-frame clones, though not all of them. The repertoire holds fewer than 250,000 clones, with 80% to 90% as singletons. Sequences were obtained from peripheral blood. The source of these receptors is a woman aged 40 to 50 with active or convalescent COVID-19. CDR3s leave out the opening cysteine and the closing phenylalanine or tryptophan.

v_gene,j_gene,CDR3aa
TRBV7-2,TRBJ1-3,ASSQNSGNTIY
TRBV14,TRBJ1-3,ASSQVTGAGNTIY
TRBV1,TRBJ2-7,TSSQDLDGSEQY
TRBV27,TRBJ2-1,ASSLGGTSGNEQF
TRBV4-2,TRBJ1-4,ASSPSSRASFEKLF
TRBV7-9,TRBJ1-2,ASSLGDRYGYT
TRBV30,TRBJ1-2,AWNPGPLYGYT
TRBV30,TRBJ2-1,ACTVLGQIYNEQF
TRBV12-3/TRBV12-4,TRBJ1-2,ASSLMPGVGYT
TRBV30,TRBJ2-2,AWSKQVTGELF
TRBV6-1,TRBJ1-5,ASSDGQGYQPQH
TRBV11-2,TRBJ2-1,ASSLVPRNEQF
TRBV28,TRBJ2-1,ASRPQAGSYNEQF
TRBV7-8,TRBJ1-1,ASSFTRNTEAF
TRBV2,TRBJ2-7,ASSPGTGIYEQY
TRBV30,TRBJ1-5,ASTGGMDQPQH
TRBV30,TRBJ2-7,AWSMSSYEQY
TRBV13,TRBJ1-2,ASSLDLGGYT
TRBV2,TRBJ2-2,ASKPGFPTGELF
TRBV24-1,TRBJ2-5,ATSATSGDQETQY
TRBV18,TRBJ1-1,ASSPRRDNTEAF
TRBV6-6,TRBJ2-3,ASSSTSADTQY
TRBV25-1,TRBJ1-4,ASIAGGDEKLF